The 7 T cell receptor beta chains in this list originate from one sample, sequenced in a study of blood T cells in healthy people across ages. A second 7 to 11 cycle PCR used barcoded and J-beta primers. TCRdb called the 5' RACE reads again in MiXCR, with one record for every CDR3 protein. The table records around 800,000 distinct CDR3 sequences, approximately 59% of them present only once. The sequenced material came from blood. These TCRs come from a man aged 25-45 years in good health.

With regard to this clonotype: At one end the junction does not follow the germline gene, possibly because of a read error. This sequence joins TRBV2 and TRBJ1-5; no clear D gene. CDR1 and CDR2 from the germline V gene are SNHLY and FYNNEI. This CDR3 region has 13 residues. CDR3 sequence (DNA): TGTGCCAGCAGTGAGGGGAGTGGGTTCCCCCGGCATTTT. Residues: CASSEGSGFPRHF.

This clonotype appeared once. The CDR3 DNA reads as TGCAGTGCTAGGAGGGTTGGGACTGAAGCTTTCTTT. Protein product: CSARRVGTEAFF. This rearrangement joins TRBV20-1 to TRBJ1-1; D remains ambiguous. The germline V gene encodes CDR1 DFQATT and CDR2 SNEGSKA (reference sequence). V was shortened by 3 bases and J by 5 bases, with 10 bases between the two germline ends. This CDR3 is 12 amino acids long.

This clonotype came up a few times. The rearrangement links TRBV29-1 to TRBJ2-7; possibly TRBD1 for D (6 bases). CDR3 size: 12 residues. The germline V gene has CDR1 SQVTM and CDR2 ANQGSEA. Trimming pared 6 bases from V and 3 bases from J, leaving 12 bases between. The DNA of the CDR3 is TGCAGCGTAGAGGGACACGGCTACGAGCAGTACTTC. Residues: CSVEGHGYEQYF.

This rearrangement joins TRBV5-5 to TRBJ2-1; TRBD1 agrees at 8 bases. The CDR3 extends over 18 amino acids. Germline V gives CDR1 SGHKS, CDR2 YYEKEE (reference sequence). J lost 2 bases, V lost 4 bases, and 14 bases had no gene match. CDR3 region: CASSQSPQGAQAYNEQFF. The CDR3 nucleotides read TGTGCCAGCAGCCAAAGTCCGCAGGGGGCCCAAGCCTACAATGAGCAGTTCTTC.

The chain carries TRBV3-1 and TRBJ2-5, with TRBD2 matching over 8 bases. This CDR3 is built from 16 residues. The V and J ends lost 0 bases and 9 bases, in that order; junction bases with no gene match: 12. The germline V gene has CDR1 LGHDT and CDR2 YNNKEL (reference sequence). CDR3 coding DNA: TGTGCCAGCAGCCAAGATGTGGCTAGCGGGCTATTGGCCCAGTACTTC. It translates to CASSQDVASGLLAQYF.

The chain couples TRBV28 to TRBJ1-2, with 8 bases aligning to TRBD1. The CDR3 is made up of 15 amino acids. Trimming at V came to 6 bases and at J to 6 bases, leaving 12 bases not matched to a gene. CDR1 and CDR2 from the germline V gene are MDHEN and SYDVKM. In DNA form, the CDR3 reads TGTGCCAGCAGGTTTATAGGGGACAGGCCTGATGGCTACACCTTC. Translating gives CASRFIGDRPDGYTF.

This clonotype has only a few counts. The CDR3 coding sequence is TGTGCCAGCAGCCTTCAACTGCAGCAGTACTTC. Translating gives CASSLQLQQYF. V gene TRBV7-2 combines with J gene TRBJ2-7; D not resolved. Trimming shortened V by 5 bases and J by 8 bases, and 10 bases separated the two germline ends. Per germline, CDR1 SGHTA and CDR2 FQGNSA. This CDR3 contains 11 residues. The full variable domain, in which reference TRBV7-2 and TRBJ2-7 provide the parts outside the CDR3, is GAGVSQSPSNKVTEKGKDVELRCDPISGHTALYWYRQSLGQGLEFLIYFQGNSAPDKSGLPSDRFSAERTGGSVSTLTIQRTQQEDSAVYLCASSLQLQQYFGPGTRLTVT.